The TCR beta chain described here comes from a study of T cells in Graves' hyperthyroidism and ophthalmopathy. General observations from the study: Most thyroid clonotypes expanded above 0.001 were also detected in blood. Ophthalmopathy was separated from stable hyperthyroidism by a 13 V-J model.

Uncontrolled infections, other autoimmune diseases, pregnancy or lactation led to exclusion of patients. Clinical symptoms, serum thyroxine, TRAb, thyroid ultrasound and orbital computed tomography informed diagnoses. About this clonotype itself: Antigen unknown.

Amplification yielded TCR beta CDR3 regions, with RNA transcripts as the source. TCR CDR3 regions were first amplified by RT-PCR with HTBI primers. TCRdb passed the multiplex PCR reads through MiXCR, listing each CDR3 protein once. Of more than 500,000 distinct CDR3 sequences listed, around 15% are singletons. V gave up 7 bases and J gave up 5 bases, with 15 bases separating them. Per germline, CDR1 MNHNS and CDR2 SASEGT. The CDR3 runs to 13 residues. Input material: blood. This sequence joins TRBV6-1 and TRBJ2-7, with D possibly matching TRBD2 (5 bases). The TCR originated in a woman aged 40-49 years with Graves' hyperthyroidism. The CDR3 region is CASNSIGSNEQYF. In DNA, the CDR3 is TGTGCCAGCAACTCCATAGGGAGTAACGAGCAGTACTTC.